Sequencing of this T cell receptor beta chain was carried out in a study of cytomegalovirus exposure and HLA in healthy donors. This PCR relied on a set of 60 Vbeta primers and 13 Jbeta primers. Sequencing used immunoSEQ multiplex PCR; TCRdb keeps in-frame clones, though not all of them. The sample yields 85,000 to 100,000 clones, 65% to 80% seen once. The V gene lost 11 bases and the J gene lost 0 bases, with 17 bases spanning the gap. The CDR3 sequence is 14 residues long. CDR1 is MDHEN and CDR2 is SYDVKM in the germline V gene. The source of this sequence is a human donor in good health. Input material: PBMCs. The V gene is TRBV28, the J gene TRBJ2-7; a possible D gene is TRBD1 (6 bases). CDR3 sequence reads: CASRQGKSSYEQYF. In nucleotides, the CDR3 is TGTGCCTCGCGGCAGGGGAAGAGCTCCTACGAGCAGTACTTC.